This T cell receptor (beta chain) appears in the sequencing data of a study of beta chain features in type 1 diabetes. The CDR3 is 15 amino acids. V dropped 4 bases and J dropped 1; count of bases not matched to a gene: 5. Looked up from germline, CDR1 is MRHNA and CDR2 is SNTAGT. CD4+ naive, central memory, regulatory and stem cell-like memory cells were sorted via CD45RO/CCR7/CD25/CD127/CD95/CD27. Whole-study findings and limits: In all four CD4+ subsets, TCRB CDR3 length was significantly, moderately reduced in type 1 diabetes.

Every isolated RNA sample was fully reverse transcribed, so sequencing captured expressed TCRB transcripts. Produced via immunoSEQ multiplex PCR; TCRdb's table is partial and in-frame only. This table has approximately 70,000 clones, about 48% appearing once. Concerning this clone itself: What it binds is not known.

The sequencing input was central memory CD4+ T cells from blood. The V call is TRBV6-4, the J call TRBJ2-3; 7 bases map to TRBD1. The TCR sequence derives from a man aged 25 to 40 with type 1 diabetes. The CDR3 protein is CASSVSGTGTDTQYF. DNA of the CDR3: TGTGCCAGCAGTGTCTCCGGGACAGGCACAGATACGCAGTATTTT.